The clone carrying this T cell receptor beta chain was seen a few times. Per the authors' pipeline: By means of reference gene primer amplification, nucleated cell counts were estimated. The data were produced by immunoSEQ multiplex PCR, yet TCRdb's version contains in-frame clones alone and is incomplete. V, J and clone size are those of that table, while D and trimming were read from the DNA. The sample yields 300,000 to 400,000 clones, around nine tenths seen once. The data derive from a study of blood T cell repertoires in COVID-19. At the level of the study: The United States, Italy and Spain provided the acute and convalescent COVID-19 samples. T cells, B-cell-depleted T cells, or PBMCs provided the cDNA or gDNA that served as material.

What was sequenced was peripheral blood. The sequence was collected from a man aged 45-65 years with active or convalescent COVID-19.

CDR3: CASSPSTAGNEKLFF. The CDR3 bases are TGTGCCAGCAGCCCATCGACGGCAGGGAATGAAAAACTGTTTTTT. The chain carries TRBV28 and TRBJ1-4; maybe TRBD1 (5 bases). The V end was cut by 6 bases, the J end by 5 bases, with 16 bases between. The CDR3 extends over 15 amino acids. Germline lookup yields CDR1 MDHEN and CDR2 SYDVKM. Together with reference TRBV28 and TRBJ1-4, the CDR3 gives the full variable domain: DVKVTQSSRYLVKRTGEKVFLECVQDMDHENMFWYRQDPGLGLRLIYFSYDVKMKEKGDIPEGYSVSREKKERFSLILESASTNQTSMYLCASSPSTAGNEKLFFGSGTQLSVL.